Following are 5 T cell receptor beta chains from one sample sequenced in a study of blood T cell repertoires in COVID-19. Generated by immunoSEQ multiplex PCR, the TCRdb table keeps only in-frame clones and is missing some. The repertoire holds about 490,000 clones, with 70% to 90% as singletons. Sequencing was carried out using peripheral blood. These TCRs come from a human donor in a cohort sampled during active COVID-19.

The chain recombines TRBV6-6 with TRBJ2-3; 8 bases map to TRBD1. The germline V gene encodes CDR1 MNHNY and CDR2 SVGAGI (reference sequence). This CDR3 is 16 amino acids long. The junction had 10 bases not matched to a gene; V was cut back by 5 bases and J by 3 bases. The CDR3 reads CASSLDRAGLTDTQYF. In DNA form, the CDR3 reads TGTGCCAGCAGTCTGGACAGGGCAGGTTTAACAGATACGCAGTATTTT.

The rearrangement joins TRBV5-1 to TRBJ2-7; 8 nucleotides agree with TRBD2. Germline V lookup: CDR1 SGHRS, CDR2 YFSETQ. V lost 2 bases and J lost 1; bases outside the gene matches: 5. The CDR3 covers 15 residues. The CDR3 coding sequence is TGCGCCAGCAGCTTCAGGGTAGCGGGATCCTACGAGCAGTACTTC. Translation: CASSFRVAGSYEQYF.

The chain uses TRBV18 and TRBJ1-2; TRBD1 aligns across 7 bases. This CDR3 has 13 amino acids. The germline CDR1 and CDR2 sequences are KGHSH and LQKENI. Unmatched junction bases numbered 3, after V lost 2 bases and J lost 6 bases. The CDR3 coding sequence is TGTGCCAGCTCACCAACCGGGACAGATGGCTACACCTTC. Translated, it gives CASSPTGTDGYTF.

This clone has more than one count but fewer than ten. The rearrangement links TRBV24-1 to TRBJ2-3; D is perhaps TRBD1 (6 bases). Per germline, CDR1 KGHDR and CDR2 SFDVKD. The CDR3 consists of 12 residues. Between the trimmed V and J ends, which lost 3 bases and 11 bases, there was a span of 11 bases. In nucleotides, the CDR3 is TGTGCCACCAGTGATGGGGGACAACGGCAGTATTTT. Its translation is CATSDGGQRQYF.

CDR3 in DNA: TGTGCCAGCAGTTCCCACGCTGGACAGGGCACAGATACGCAGTATTTT. Protein: CASSSHAGQGTDTQYF. This chain uses TRBV27 with TRBJ2-3, with 7 bases aligning to TRBD1. CDR1 is MNHEY and CDR2 is SMNVEV in the germline V gene (reference sequence). CDR3 length equals 16 residues. V dropped 4 bases and J dropped 1; count of bases not matched to a gene: 8.